This T cell receptor beta chain appears in the sequencing data of a study of blood T cell repertoires in COVID-19. The overall study: COVID-19 samples from acute and convalescent phases originated in the United States, Italy and Spain. Sample material is recorded as cDNA or gDNA derived from T cells, B-cell-depleted T cells, or PBMCs.

CDR3 length: 14 residues. Germline loops: CDR1 MGHRA, CDR2 YSYEKL. V was cut by 4 bases and J by 1 base, with 10 bases left in between. This clone has only a few counts. In the source study's methods: The authors estimated nucleated cell counts from reference gene primer amplification. Data came from immunoSEQ multiplex PCR; TCRdb stores just in-frame clones and leaves some out. The D gene and trimming were derived from the DNA, and the V and J assignments and clone size from that table. Among some 400,000 clones, nearly 90% were seen once, and the ten largest hold 6.5%. The TCR comes from a man between 18 and 29 years old with active or convalescent COVID-19. The genes are TRBV4-1 and TRBJ1-1; possibly TRBD1 for D (5 bases). The sequenced material came from peripheral blood. CDR3 nucleotide sequence: TGCGCCAGCAGCCCGCGTCAGGGGAACACTGAAGCTTTCTTT. Translating gives CASSPRQGNTEAFF.